The entry below gives a single T cell receptor (beta chain) sequence along with its context. The antigen is not known. The record originates from a study of cytomegalovirus exposure and HLA in healthy donors. This CDR3 has 16 amino acids. V lost 1 base to trimming and J lost 4 bases, with 13 bases between them. The germline V gene encodes CDR1 SGHAT and CDR2 FQNNGV. Study results and caveats: Across HLA loci, a later analysis found differing TCR association rates, with DRB1 most and HLA-C fewest. Segments of the TCR beta V type were, in most cases, productive about 87% or about 30% of the time in an earlier analysis.

The PCR ran on 60 Vbeta and 13 Jbeta primers. Clones were read by immunoSEQ multiplex PCR, and TCRdb kept only the in-frame ones, dropping some. The repertoire holds 160,000 or so clones, approximately 80% seen once, with around 6.6% in the top ten. The sample consisted of PBMCs. The receptor was derived from a woman aged 50 to 60 in good health and CMV-seropositive. The chain employs TRBV11-2 and TRBJ1-4; D not resolved. The CDR3 nucleotides read TGTGCCAGCAGCTTAGTGGCTTTTCATAATAATGAAAAACTGTTTTTT. Translation gives CASSLVAFHNNEKLFF.